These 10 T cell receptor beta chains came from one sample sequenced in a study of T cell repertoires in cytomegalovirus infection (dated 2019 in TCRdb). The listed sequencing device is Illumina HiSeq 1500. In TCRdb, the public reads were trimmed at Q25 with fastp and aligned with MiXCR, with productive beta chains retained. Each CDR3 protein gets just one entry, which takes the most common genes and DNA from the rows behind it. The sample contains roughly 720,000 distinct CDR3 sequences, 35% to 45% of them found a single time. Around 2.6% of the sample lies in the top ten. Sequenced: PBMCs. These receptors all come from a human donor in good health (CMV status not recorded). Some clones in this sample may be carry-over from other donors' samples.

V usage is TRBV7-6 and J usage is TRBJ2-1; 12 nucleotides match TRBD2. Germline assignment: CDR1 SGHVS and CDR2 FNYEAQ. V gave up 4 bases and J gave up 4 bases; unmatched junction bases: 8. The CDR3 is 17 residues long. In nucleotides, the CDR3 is TGTGCCAGCAGCTATTCTAGCGGGAGGGCCGGATACAATGAGCAGTTCTTC. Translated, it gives CASSYSSGRAGYNEQFF.

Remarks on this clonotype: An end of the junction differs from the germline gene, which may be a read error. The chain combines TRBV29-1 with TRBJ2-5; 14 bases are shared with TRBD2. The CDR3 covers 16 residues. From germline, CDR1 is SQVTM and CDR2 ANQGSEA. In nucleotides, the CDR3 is TGCAGCGTGGAAGATCCGGGACTAGCGGGAGAACCAACCCAGTACTTC. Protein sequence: CSVEDPGLAGEPTQYF. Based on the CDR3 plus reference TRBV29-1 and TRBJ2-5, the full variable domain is SAVISQKPSRDICQRGTSLTIQCQVDSQVTMMFWYRQQPGQSLTLIATANQGSEATYESGFVIDKFPISRPNLTFSTLTVSNMSPEDSSIYLCSVEDPGLAGEPTQYFGPGTRLLVL.

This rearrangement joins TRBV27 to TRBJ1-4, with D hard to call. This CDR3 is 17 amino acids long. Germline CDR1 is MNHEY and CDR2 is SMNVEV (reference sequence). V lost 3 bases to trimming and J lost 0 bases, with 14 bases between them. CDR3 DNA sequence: TGTGCCAGCAGTTTTAGCAGTTATGGGGCAACTAATGAAAAACTGTTTTTT. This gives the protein CASSFSSYGATNEKLFF.

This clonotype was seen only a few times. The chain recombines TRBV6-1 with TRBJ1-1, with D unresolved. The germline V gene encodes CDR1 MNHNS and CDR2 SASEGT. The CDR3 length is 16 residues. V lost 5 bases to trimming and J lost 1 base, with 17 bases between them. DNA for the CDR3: TGTGCCAGCAGTTCCCATCGCCAGCCGGGGAACACTGAAGCTTTCTTT. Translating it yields CASSSHRQPGNTEAFF.

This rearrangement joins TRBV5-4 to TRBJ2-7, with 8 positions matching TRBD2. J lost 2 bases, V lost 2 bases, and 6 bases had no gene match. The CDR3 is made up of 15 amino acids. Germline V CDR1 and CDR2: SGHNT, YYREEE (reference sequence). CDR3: CASSFERGGPYEQYF. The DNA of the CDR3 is TGTGCCAGCAGCTTCGAACGGGGGGGCCCCTACGAGCAGTACTTC.

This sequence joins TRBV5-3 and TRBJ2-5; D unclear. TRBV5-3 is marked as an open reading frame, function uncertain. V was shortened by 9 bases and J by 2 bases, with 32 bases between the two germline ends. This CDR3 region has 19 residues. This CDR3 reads CATLPAGPGRLLGQETQYF. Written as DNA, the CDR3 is TGTGCCACCCTACCTGCTGGGCCAGGAAGATTGTTGGGACAAGAGACCCAGTACTTC.

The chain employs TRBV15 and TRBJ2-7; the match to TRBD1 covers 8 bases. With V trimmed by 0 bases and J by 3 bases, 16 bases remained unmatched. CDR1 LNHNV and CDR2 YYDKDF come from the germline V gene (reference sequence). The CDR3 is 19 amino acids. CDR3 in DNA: TGTGCCACCAGCAGAGATTCCCCAAGTGGACAGGGTAAATACTACGAGCAGTACTTC. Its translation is CATSRDSPSGQGKYYEQYF. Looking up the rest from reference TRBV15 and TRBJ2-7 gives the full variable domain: DAMVIQNPRYQVTQFGKPVTLSCSQTLNHNVMYWYQQKSSQAPKLLFHYYDKDFNNEADTPDNFQSRRPNTSFCFLDIRSPGLGDTAMYLCATSRDSPSGQGKYYEQYFGPGTRLTVT.

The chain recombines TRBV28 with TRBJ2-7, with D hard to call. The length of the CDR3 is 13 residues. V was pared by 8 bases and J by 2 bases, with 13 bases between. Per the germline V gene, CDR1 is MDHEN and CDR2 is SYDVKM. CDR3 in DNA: TGTGCCAGCCGCACGGACGGAGCCTACGAGCAGTACTTC. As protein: CASRTDGAYEQYF.

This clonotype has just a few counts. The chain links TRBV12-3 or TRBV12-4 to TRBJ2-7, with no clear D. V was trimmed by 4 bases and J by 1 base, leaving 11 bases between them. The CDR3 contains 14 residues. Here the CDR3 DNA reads TGTGCCAGCAGTTCCGACCCCGTTTCCTACGAGCAGTACTTC. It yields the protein CASSSDPVSYEQYF.

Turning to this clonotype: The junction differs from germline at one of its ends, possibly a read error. This chain's CDR3 is CASSLAGRSTGELFF. CDR3 nucleotide sequence: TGCGCCAGCAGCTTGGCCGGCAGGTCCACCGGAGAGCTGTTTTTT. The J gene is TRBJ2-2, the V gene TRBV5-1; D is undetermined. This CDR3 contains 15 residues. Germline CDR1 is SGHRS and CDR2 is YFSETQ.